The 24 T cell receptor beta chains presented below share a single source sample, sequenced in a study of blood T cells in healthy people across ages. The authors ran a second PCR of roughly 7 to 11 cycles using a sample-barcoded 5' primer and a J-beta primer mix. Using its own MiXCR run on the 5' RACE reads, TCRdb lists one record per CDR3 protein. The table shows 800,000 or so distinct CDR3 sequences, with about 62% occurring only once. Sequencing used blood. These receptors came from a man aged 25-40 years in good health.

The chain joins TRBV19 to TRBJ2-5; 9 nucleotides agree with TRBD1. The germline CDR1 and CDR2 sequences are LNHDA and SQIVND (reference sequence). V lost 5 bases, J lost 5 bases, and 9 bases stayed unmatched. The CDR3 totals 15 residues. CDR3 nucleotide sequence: TGTGCCAGTAGTCCTCGGGACAGGGCGATTGAGACCCAGTACTTC. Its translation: CASSPRDRAIETQYF.

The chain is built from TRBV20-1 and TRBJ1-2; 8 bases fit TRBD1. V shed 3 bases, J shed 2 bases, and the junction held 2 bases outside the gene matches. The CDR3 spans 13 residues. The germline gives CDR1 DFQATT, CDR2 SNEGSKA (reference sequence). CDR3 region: CSARYRGNYGYTF. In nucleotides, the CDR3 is TGCAGTGCTAGGTACAGGGGGAACTATGGCTACACCTTC.

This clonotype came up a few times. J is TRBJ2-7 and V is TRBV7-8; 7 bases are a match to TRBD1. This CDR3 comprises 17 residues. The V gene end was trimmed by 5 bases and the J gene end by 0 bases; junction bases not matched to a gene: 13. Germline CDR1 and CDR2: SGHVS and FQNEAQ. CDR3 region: CASSTLGQKSDSYEQYF. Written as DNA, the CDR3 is TGTGCCAGCAGCACCCTGGGACAGAAATCTGACTCCTACGAGCAGTACTTC.

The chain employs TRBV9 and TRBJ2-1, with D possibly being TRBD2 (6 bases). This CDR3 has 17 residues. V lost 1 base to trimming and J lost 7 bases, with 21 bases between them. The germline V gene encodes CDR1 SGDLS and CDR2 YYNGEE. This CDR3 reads CASSVRGGNTRRNEQFF. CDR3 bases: TGTGCCAGCAGCGTAAGGGGCGGGAACACCCGGAGGAATGAGCAGTTCTTC.

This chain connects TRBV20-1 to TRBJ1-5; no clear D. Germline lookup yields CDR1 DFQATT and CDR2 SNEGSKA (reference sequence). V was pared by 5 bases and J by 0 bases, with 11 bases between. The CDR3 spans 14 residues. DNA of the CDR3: TGCAGTGCTGAGACACGCGATAGCAATCAGCCCCAGCATTTT. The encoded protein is CSAETRDSNQPQHF.

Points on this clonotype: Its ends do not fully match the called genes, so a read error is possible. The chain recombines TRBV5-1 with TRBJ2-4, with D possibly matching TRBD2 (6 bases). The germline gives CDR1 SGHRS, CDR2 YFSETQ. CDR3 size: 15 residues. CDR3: CANSLEASDKNIQYF. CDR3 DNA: TGCGCCAACAGCTTGGAAGCTAGCGACAAAAACATTCAGTACTTC. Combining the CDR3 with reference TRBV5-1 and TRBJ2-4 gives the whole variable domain KAGVTQTPRYLIKTRGQQVTLSCSPISGHRSVSWYQQTPGQGLQFLFEYFSETQRNKGNFPGRFSGRQFSNSRSEMNVSTLELGDSALYLCANSLEASDKNIQYFGAGTRLSVL.

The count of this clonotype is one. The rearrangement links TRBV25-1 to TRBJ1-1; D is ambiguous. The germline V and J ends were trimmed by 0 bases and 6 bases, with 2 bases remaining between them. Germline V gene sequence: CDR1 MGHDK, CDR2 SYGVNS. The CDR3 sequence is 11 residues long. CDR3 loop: CASSEYAEAFF. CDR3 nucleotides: TGTGCCAGCAGTGAATACGCTGAAGCTTTCTTT.

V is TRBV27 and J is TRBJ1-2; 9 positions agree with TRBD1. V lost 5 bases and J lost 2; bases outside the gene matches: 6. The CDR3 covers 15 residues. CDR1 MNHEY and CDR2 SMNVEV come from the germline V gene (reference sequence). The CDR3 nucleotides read TGTGCCAGCAGTCTGGACAGGGGAGGGAACTATGGCTACACCTTC. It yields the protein CASSLDRGGNYGYTF.

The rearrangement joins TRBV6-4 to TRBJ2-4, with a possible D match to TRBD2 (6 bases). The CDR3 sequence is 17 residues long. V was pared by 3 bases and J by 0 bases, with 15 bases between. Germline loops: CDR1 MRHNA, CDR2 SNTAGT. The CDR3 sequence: CASSEQDYSQAKNIQYF. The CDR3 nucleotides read TGTGCCAGCAGTGAACAGGACTACTCACAAGCCAAAAACATTCAGTACTTC.

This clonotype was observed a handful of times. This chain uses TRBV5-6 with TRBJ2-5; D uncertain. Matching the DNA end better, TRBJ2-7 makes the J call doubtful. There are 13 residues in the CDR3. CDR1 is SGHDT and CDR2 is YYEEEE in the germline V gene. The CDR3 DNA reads TGTGCCAGCAGCTTGGAGTGGGGCTACGAGCAGTACTTC. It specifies CASSLEWGYEQYF.

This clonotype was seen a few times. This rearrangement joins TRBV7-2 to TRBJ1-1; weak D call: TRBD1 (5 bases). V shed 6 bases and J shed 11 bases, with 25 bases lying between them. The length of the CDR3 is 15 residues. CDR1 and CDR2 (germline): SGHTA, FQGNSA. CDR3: CASSPVSGPQVRAFF. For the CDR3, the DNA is TGTGCCAGCAGTCCAGTATCAGGGCCCCAAGTTCGGGCTTTCTTT.

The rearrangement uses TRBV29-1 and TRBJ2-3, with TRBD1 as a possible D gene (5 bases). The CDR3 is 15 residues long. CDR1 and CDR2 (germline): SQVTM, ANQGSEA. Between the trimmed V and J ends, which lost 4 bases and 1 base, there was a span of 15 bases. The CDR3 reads CSVGPQGEGTDTQYF. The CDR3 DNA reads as TGCAGCGTTGGACCTCAGGGCGAGGGCACAGATACGCAGTATTTT.

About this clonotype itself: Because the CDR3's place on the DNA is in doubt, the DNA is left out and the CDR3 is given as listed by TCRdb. The CDR3 here is CATSRGLERDYGYTF. The rearrangement links TRBV15 to TRBJ1-2; the tabulated D call, TRBD1, remains unverified against the DNA. The CDR3 comprises 15 residues, both ends counted. Germline loops: CDR1 LNHNV, CDR2 YYDKDF (reference sequence).

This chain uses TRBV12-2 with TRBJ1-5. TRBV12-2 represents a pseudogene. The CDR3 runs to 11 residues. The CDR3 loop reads CASRRRQPQHF. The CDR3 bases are TGTGCAAGTCGCCGAAGGCAGCCCCAGCATTTT.

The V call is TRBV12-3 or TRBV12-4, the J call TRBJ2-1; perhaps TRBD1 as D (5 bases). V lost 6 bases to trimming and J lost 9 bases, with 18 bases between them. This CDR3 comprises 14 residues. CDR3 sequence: CASSPPDSRGEQFF. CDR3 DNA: TGTGCCAGCAGCCCCCCCGACAGTAGAGGTGAGCAGTTCTTC.

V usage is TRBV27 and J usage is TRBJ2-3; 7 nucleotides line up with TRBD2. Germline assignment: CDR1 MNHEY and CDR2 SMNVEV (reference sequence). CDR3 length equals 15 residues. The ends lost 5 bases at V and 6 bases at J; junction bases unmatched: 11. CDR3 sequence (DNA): TGTGCCAGCAGTCTTTGGGGGACTAAGGTTGATACGCAGTATTTT. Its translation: CASSLWGTKVDTQYF.

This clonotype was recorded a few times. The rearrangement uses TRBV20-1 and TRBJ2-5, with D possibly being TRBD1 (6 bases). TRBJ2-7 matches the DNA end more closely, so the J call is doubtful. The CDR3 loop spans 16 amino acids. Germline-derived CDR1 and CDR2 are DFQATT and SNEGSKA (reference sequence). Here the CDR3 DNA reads TGCAGTGCTAGAGATCTGTCGGGGACAACTTACAGCGAGCAGTACTTC. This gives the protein CSARDLSGTTYSEQYF.

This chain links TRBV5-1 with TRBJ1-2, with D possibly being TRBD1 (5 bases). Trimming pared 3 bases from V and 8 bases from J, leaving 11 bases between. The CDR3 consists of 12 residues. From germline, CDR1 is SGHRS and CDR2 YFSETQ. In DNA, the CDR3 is TGCGCCAGCAGCTCTGGGGACGGCGGCTACACCTTC. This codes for CASSSGDGGYTF.

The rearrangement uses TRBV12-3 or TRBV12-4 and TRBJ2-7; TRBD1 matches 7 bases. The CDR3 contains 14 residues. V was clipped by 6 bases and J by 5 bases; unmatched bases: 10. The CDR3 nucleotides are TGTGCCAGCAGCCTAGTGAGGGGGCGTAACGAGCAGTACTTC. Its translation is CASSLVRGRNEQYF.

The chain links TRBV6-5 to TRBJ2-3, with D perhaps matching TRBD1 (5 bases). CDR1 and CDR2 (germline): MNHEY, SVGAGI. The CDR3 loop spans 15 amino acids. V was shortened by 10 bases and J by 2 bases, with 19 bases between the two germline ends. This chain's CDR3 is CATGTGAVITDTQYF. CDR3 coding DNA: TGTGCCACAGGTACTGGGGCAGTCATCACAGATACGCAGTATTTT.

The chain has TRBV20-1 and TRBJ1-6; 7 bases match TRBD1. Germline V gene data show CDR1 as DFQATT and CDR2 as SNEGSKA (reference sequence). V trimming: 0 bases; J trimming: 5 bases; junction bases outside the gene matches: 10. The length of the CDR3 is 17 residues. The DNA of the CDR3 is TGCAGTGCTAGAGATGGCGTACGGGACAGAGATAATTCACCCCTCCACTTT. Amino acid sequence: CSARDGVRDRDNSPLHF.

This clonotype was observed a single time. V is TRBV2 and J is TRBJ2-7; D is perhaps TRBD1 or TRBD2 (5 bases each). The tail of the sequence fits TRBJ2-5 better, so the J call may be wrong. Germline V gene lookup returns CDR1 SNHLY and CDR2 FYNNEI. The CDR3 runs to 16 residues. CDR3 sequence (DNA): TGTGCCAGCAGTGAAGACCCCGGGGCCCTTGTAGAGACCCAGTACTTC. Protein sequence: CASSEDPGALVETQYF.

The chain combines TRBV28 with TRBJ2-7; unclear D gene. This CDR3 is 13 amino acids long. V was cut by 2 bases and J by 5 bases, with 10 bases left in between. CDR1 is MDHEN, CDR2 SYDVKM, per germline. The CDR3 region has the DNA TGTGCCAGCAGTTTACACAATTCCCACGAGCAGTACTTC. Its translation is CASSLHNSHEQYF.

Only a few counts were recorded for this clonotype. The CDR3 sequence is CASSYSPRKPGPDTQYF. The CDR3 DNA reads as TGTGCCAGCAGTTACTCTCCCAGGAAACCGGGGCCAGATACGCAGTATTTT. The chain couples TRBV6-2 or TRBV6-3 to TRBJ2-3; tentatively, D is TRBD1 or TRBD2 (5 bases each). Germline V gives CDR1 MNHEY, CDR2 SVGEGT. V lost 0 bases and J lost 4, with 17 bases in between. This CDR3 spans 17 amino acids.